The 20 T cell receptor beta chains given below trace back to one sample, sequenced in a study of shared clonotypes between healthy human individuals. Clones were sequenced by immunoSEQ multiplex PCR, and TCRdb holds only the in-frame ones, with some missing. This sample yields roughly 520,000 clones, of which approximately 95% are seen a single time; about 0.067% belongs to the top ten. Input material: naive CD4+ T cells sorted from blood. Noted subset: CD45RA+ positively selected. The receptor set was obtained from a woman in her twenties or thirties in good health.

In its sample, this clone was seen once. The genes are TRBV28 and TRBJ2-7; maybe TRBD2 (6 bases). Germline CDR1 reads MDHEN; CDR2 reads SYDVKM. The CDR3 totals 14 residues. V lost 11 bases and J lost 3, with 20 bases in between. This CDR3 is CASRMGGSLYEQYF. In nucleotides, the CDR3 is TGTGCCTCTCGAATGGGGGGTTCCCTCTACGAGCAGTACTTC. The full variable domain, rest sourced from reference TRBV28 and TRBJ2-7, is DVKVTQSSRYLVKRTGEKVFLECVQDMDHENMFWYRQDPGLGLRLIYFSYDVKMKEKGDIPEGYSVSREKKERFSLILESASTNQTSMYLCASRMGGSLYEQYFGPGTRLTVT.

The rearrangement links TRBV20-1 to TRBJ2-2; D unclear. This CDR3 spans 11 amino acids. CDR1 and CDR2 (germline): DFQATT, SNEGSKA (reference sequence). The V end lost 4 bases, the J end lost 10 bases, and 10 bases lay between the germline ends. The CDR3 here is CSATSNEELFF. The DNA for the CDR3 is TGCAGTGCTACCTCGAACGAGGAGCTGTTTTTT.

The chain carries TRBV5-4 and TRBJ2-3; D remains ambiguous. Germline-derived CDR1 and CDR2 are SGHNT and YYREEE (reference sequence). CDR3 length equals 14 residues. V lost 2 bases and J lost 1, with 8 bases in between. CDR3: CASSLGPGTDTQYF. CDR3 sequence (DNA): TGTGCCAGCAGCTTAGGGCCGGGCACAGATACGCAGTATTTT. Full variable domain (rest looked up from reference TRBV5-4 and TRBJ2-3): ETGVTQSPTHLIKTRGQQVTLRCSSQSGHNTVSWYQQALGQGPQFIFQYYREEENGRGNFPPRFSGLQFPNYSSELNVNALELDDSALYLCASSLGPGTDTQYFGPGTRLTVL.

The chain combines TRBV30 with TRBJ2-7, with D perhaps matching TRBD1 (5 bases). Germline V CDR1 and CDR2: GTSNPN, SVGIG (reference sequence). The CDR3 is 14 amino acids. V dropped 4 bases and J dropped 3 bases, with 16 bases sitting between them. CDR3 sequence: CAWTTGARRYEQYF. In nucleotides, the CDR3 is TGTGCCTGGACAACAGGCGCCCGCCGCTACGAGCAGTACTTC.

The chain is built from TRBV11-2 and TRBJ2-2; 7 bases map to TRBD2. The CDR3 is 16 residues long. Germline lookup yields CDR1 SGHAT and CDR2 FQNNGV. J was trimmed by 7 bases and V by 5 bases; bases with no gene match: 13. Here the CDR3 reads CASSNPSSASGGELFF. CDR3 in DNA: TGTGCCAGCAGCAACCCCTCATCGGCTAGCGGCGGGGAGCTGTTTTTT. The complete variable domain, with remaining parts taken from reference TRBV11-2 and TRBJ2-2, reads EAGVAQSPRYKIIEKRQSVAFWCNPISGHATLYWYQQILGQGPKLLIQFQNNGVVDDSQLPKDRFSAERLKGVDSTLKIQPAKLEDSAVYLCASSNPSSASGGELFFGEGSRLTVL.

As to this clone: Additional DNA sequences in this sample encode the identical CDR3. V usage is TRBV18 and J usage is TRBJ2-7; D perhaps matches TRBD1 (5 bases). Germline V gene lookup returns CDR1 KGHSH and CDR2 LQKENI. Trimming took off 2 bases at V and 3 bases at J, with 8 bases between the two ends. This CDR3 comprises 13 residues. The CDR3 DNA sequence: TGTGCCAGCTCACCAGGGGCGAGCTACGAGCAGTACTTC. It yields the protein CASSPGASYEQYF.

The V gene is TRBV19, the J gene TRBJ2-1; 10 positions match TRBD2. The germline CDR1 and CDR2 sequences are LNHDA and SQIVND (reference sequence). The trim removed 11 bases at V and 11 bases at J, leaving 18 bases unmatched. This CDR3 is 15 amino acids long. In DNA, the CDR3 is TGTGCCTGCTCCTCGGGACTAGCGCCCAATAGTAAGCAGTTCTTC. Residues: CACSSGLAPNSKQFF.

The rearrangement links TRBV19 to TRBJ1-1; no clear D. The CDR3 covers 14 residues. The germline CDR1 and CDR2 sequences are LNHDA and SQIVND (reference sequence). V was pared by 4 bases and J by 4 bases, with 13 bases between. The CDR3: CASSTFGLGTEAFF. Written as DNA, the CDR3 is TGTGCCAGTAGTACTTTCGGGCTGGGCACTGAAGCTTTCTTT.

This chain joins TRBV13 and TRBJ2-2; D remains unclear. Germline values: CDR1 PRHDT, CDR2 FYEKMQ (reference sequence). V was trimmed by 3 bases and J by 2 bases, leaving 4 bases between them. The CDR3 totals 13 residues. CDR3 sequence: CASSFVNTGELFF. In DNA form, the CDR3 reads TGTGCCAGCAGCTTCGTAAACACCGGGGAGCTGTTTTTT.

The chain links TRBV25-1 to TRBJ2-1; D might be TRBD2 (6 bases). V lost 2 bases and J lost 8, with 13 bases in between. CDR3 length: 14 amino acids. Germline V CDR1 and CDR2: MGHDK, SYGVNS. The CDR3 here is CASSEAGPSHEQFF. The CDR3 bases are TGTGCCAGCAGTGAAGCGGGGCCTTCCCATGAGCAGTTCTTC.

The chain combines TRBV9 with TRBJ2-1; D might be TRBD1 (5 bases). CDR3 length: 13 amino acids. Trimming left V 3 bases short and J 7 bases short, with 11 bases between. Germline loops: CDR1 SGDLS, CDR2 YYNGEE. In DNA, the CDR3 is TGTGCCAGCAGCGGGGGCCGGACGAATGAGCAGTTCTTC. It specifies CASSGGRTNEQFF. The full variable domain, its missing parts supplied by reference TRBV9 and TRBJ2-1, is DSGVTQTPKHLITATGQRVTLRCSPRSGDLSVYWYQQSLDQGLQFLIQYYNGEERAKGNILERFSAQQFPDLHSELNLSSLELGDSALYFCASSGGRTNEQFFGPGTRLTVL.

The genes are TRBV5-1 and TRBJ1-1, with D hard to call. Trimming left V 3 bases short and J 1 base short, with 10 bases between. This CDR3 has 14 residues. The germline V gene has CDR1 SGHRS and CDR2 YFSETQ. The CDR3 here is CASSYRRRNTEAFF. The CDR3 bases are TGCGCCAGCAGCTACAGACGGAGGAACACTGAAGCTTTCTTT.

The chain is built from TRBV10-3 and TRBJ1-3; no clear D gene. CDR3 length: 12 amino acids. The V gene's germline CDR1 is ENHRY and CDR2 SYGVKD. V lost 6 bases, J lost 1 base, and 4 bases lay in between. DNA of the CDR3: TGTGCCATCAGCACATCTGGAAACACCATATATTTT. Encoded protein: CAISTSGNTIYF.

This clone is a singleton in its sample. The chain joins TRBV20-1 to TRBJ1-6; no definite D call. Germline V gene sequence: CDR1 DFQATT, CDR2 SNEGSKA (reference sequence). CDR3 length: 11 residues. Trimming removed 0 bases at V and 7 bases at J, with 1 base between. CDR3 amino acids: CSARENSPLHF. CDR3 bases: TGCAGTGCTAGAGAGAATTCACCCCTCCACTTT.

The chain recombines TRBV27 with TRBJ2-7; D is possibly TRBD1 or TRBD2 (5 bases each). V lost 2 bases and J lost 6, with 23 bases in between. CDR1 is MNHEY, CDR2 SMNVEV, per germline (reference sequence). This CDR3 comprises 17 residues. The CDR3 reads CASSLTGLGPSLSEQYF. DNA for the CDR3: TGTGCCAGCAGTTTAACAGGCCTGGGACCTAGCTTGAGCGAGCAGTACTTC.

The rearrangement joins TRBV15 to TRBJ2-3, with D tentatively TRBD2 (6 bases). V shed 5 bases and J shed 4 bases, with 13 bases lying between them. Germline-derived CDR1 and CDR2 are LNHNV and YYDKDF (reference sequence). The CDR3 has 14 residues. The CDR3 loop is CATSRGMRPDTQYF. In DNA form, the CDR3 reads TGTGCCACCAGCCGCGGGATGCGGCCAGATACGCAGTATTTT.

The chain links TRBV30 to TRBJ2-2; weak D call: TRBD2 (5 bases). The length of the CDR3 is 14 residues. In germline, CDR1 is GTSNPN, CDR2 SVGIG (reference sequence). With 0 bases removed from V and 4 bases from J, the gap between germline ends came to 9 bases. The CDR3 loop reads CAWSVLVLTGELFF. CDR3 DNA: TGTGCCTGGAGTGTACTAGTCCTCACCGGGGAGCTGTTTTTT.

This clone is a singleton in its sample. The chain recombines TRBV4-1 with TRBJ2-7; TRBD2 matches 10 bases. CDR3 length: 16 amino acids. The ends lost 6 bases at V and 5 bases at J; junction bases unmatched: 13. Germline V lookup: CDR1 MGHRA, CDR2 YSYEKL. CDR3 nucleotides: TGCGCCAGCAGTAGAATAGCGGGAGGACCCGCCCACGAGCAGTACTTC. Amino acids: CASSRIAGGPAHEQYF.

This chain links TRBV2 with TRBJ2-7; the D is unclear. Germline V gene sequence: CDR1 SNHLY, CDR2 FYNNEI. V was pared by 1 base and J by 4 bases, with 26 bases between. There are 19 residues in the CDR3. DNA for the CDR3: TGTGCCAGCAGTGAAGGCGGTCTTCGAAGGTCCCGCCGTATTTACGAGCAGTACTTC. Protein product: CASSEGGLRRSRRIYEQYF.

The rearrangement uses TRBV28 and TRBJ2-6, with D unresolved. The CDR3 covers 15 residues. CDR1 MDHEN and CDR2 SYDVKM come from the germline V gene. V was cut by 1 base and J by 3 bases, with 7 bases left in between. The CDR3 loop reads CASSLYGVGANVLTF. The CDR3 DNA is TGTGCCAGCAGTTTATATGGGGTTGGGGCCAACGTCCTGACTTTC.